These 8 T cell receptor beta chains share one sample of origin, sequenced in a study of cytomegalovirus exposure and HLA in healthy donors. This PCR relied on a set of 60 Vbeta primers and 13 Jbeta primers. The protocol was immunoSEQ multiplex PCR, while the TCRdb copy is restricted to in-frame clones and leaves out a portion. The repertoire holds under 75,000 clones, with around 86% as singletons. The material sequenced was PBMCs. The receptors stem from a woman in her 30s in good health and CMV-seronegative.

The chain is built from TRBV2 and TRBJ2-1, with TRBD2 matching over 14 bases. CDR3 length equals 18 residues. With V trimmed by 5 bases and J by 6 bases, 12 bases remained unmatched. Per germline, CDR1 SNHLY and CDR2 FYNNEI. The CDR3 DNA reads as TGTGCCAGCAGTAGTGCGGGACTAGCGGGAGCGAAGTCCAATGAGCAGTTCTTC. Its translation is CASSSAGLAGAKSNEQFF.

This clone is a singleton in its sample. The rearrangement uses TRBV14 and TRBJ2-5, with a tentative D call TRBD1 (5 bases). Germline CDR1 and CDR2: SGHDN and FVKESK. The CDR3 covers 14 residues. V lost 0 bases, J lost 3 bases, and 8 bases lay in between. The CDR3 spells CASSQDLGEETQYF. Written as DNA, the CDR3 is TGTGCCAGCAGCCAAGATCTAGGGGAAGAGACCCAGTACTTC.

The CDR3 loop reads CASSFVDRYNEQFF. DNA for the CDR3: TGTGCCAGCAGTTTTGTCGACAGATACAATGAGCAGTTCTTC. The chain employs TRBV28 and TRBJ2-1, with D perhaps TRBD1 (5 bases). The germline V gene encodes CDR1 MDHEN and CDR2 SYDVKM. The CDR3 runs to 14 residues. Trimming stripped 3 bases from V and 4 bases from J, with 10 bases between.

The CDR3 bases are TGTGCCAGCAGTACCGGACAGGGGGCTACTAATGAAAAACTGTTTTTT. Its translation: CASSTGQGATNEKLFF. The chain employs TRBV28 and TRBJ1-4; 11 nucleotides line up with TRBD1. The CDR3 loop spans 16 amino acids. Germline V CDR1 and CDR2: MDHEN, SYDVKM. V was pared by 5 bases and J by 2 bases, with 4 bases of the junction left unmatched.

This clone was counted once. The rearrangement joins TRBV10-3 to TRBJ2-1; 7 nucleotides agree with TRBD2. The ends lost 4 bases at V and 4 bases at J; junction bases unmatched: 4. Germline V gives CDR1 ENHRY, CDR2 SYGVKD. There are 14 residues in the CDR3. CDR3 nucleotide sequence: TGTGCCATCAGTGGGGAGGGACGGTACAATGAGCAGTTCTTC. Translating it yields CAISGEGRYNEQFF.

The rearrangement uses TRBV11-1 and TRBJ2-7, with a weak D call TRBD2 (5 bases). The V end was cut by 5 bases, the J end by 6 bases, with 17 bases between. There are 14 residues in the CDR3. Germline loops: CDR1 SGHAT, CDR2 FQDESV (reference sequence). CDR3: CASSRGFYNGEQYF. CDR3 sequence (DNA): TGTGCCAGCAGCCGGGGATTTTACAACGGCGAGCAGTACTTC.

In nucleotides, the CDR3 is TGTGCCAGCAGCCTTGGGAGACAGGGGGAAGAAGAGCAGTACTTC. Translating it yields CASSLGRQGEEEQYF. This chain connects TRBV9 to TRBJ2-7; 9 nucleotides align to TRBD1. The length of the CDR3 is 15 residues. In germline, CDR1 is SGDLS, CDR2 YYNGEE. Trimming took 4 bases from V and 7 from J; bases not matched to a gene: 12. Variable domain in full (rest from reference TRBV9 and TRBJ2-7): DSGVTQTPKHLITATGQRVTLRCSPRSGDLSVYWYQQSLDQGLQFLIQYYNGEERAKGNILERFSAQQFPDLHSELNLSSLELGDSALYFCASSLGRQGEEEQYFGPGTRLTVT.

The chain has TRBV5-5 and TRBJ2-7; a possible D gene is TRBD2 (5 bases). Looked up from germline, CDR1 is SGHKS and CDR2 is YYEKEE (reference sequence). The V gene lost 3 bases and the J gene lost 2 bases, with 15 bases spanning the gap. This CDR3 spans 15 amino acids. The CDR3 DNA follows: TGTGCCAGCAGCTACACCGACCGGGAAACCTACGAGCAGTACTTC. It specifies CASSYTDRETYEQYF.